This TCR beta chain comes out of a study of T cell responses to AZD1222 COVID-19 vaccine. With V trimmed by 3 bases and J by 4 bases, 10 bases remained unmatched. Looked up from germline, CDR1 is MDHEN and CDR2 is SYDVKM. This CDR3 has 18 amino acids. The protocol was immunoSEQ multiplex PCR, while the TCRdb copy is restricted to in-frame clones and leaves out a portion. The table includes some 160,000 clones, 87% detected once. In the case of this clone: Its antigen is still unknown.

Overall study findings and caveats: In all cases, repertoires were sampled only after the peak T cell response. Donors skewed white British and female; clonal diversity was possibly underestimated.

The TCR originated in an adult who received the AZD1222 COVID-19 vaccine. The chain uses TRBV28 and TRBJ2-6; TRBD2 matches 9 bases. The sequences come from peripheral blood, collected 28 days after the second AZD1222 dose. The CDR3 bases are TGTGCCAGCAGTTTCTTGCGGGAGGGGGCTTCCGGGGCCAACGTCCTGACTTTC. Translated, it gives CASSFLREGASGANVLTF.